This T cell receptor beta chain was sequenced for a study of shared clonotypes between healthy human individuals. Regarding the study as a whole: Larger estimated richness was generally recorded for naive subsets relative to memory subsets. Some naive CD4 clonotypes, roughly 4.7%, turned up in common across several donors.

Some clones are missing from TCRdb's copy, which holds only in-frame ones; the method was immunoSEQ multiplex PCR. The sample has about 750,000 clones, 90% to 95% seen once. Comment on this clone: Antigen: not known.

Germline V gene sequence: CDR1 MNHEY, CDR2 SMNVEV (reference sequence). The CDR3 extends over 15 amino acids. V gave up 2 bases and J gave up 4 bases, with 12 bases separating them. Cells designated naive CD8 were CD45RO-negative and were positively selected for CCR7, with terminally differentiated effector memory CD45RA+ cells excluded. Each sample came from a Caucasian adult donor living in Nashville, Tennessee. This rearrangement joins TRBV27 to TRBJ2-1; no reliable D call. The sequenced material came from naive CD8+ T cells sorted from blood. The receptor's source is a man aged 30 to 39 in good health. This CDR3 reads CASSLGPVGYNEQFF. CDR3 in DNA: TGTGCCAGCAGTTTAGGGCCGGTTGGATACAATGAGCAGTTCTTC.